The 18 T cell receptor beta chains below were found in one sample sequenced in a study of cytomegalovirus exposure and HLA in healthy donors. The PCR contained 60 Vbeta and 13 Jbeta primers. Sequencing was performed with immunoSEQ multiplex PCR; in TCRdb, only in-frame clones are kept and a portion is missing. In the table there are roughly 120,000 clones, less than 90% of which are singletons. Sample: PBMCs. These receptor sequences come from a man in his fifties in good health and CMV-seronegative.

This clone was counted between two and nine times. The CDR3 DNA follows: TGTGCCAGCAGTTTGGGACTAGCGGGGAGCTCCTACGAGCAGTACTTC. It encodes CASSLGLAGSSYEQYF. The chain combines TRBV27 with TRBJ2-7; TRBD2 matches 13 bases. J lost 0 bases, V lost 3 bases, and 2 bases had no gene match. The germline gives CDR1 MNHEY, CDR2 SMNVEV (reference sequence). The CDR3 runs 16 residues.

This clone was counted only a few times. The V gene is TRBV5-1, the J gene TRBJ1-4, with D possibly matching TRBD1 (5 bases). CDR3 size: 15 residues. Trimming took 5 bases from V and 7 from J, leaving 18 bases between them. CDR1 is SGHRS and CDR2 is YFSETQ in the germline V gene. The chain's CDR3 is CASRGMGGTAEKLFF. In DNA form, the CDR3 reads TGCGCCAGCAGGGGGATGGGGGGAACGGCTGAAAAACTGTTTTTT.

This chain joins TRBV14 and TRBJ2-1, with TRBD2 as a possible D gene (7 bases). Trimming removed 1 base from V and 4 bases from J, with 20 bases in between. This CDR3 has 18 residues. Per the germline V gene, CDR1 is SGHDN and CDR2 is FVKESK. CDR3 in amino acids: CASSQGSGTRSRYNEQFF. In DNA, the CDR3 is TGTGCCAGCAGCCAAGGGAGCGGGACAAGGTCGAGGTACAATGAGCAGTTCTTC.

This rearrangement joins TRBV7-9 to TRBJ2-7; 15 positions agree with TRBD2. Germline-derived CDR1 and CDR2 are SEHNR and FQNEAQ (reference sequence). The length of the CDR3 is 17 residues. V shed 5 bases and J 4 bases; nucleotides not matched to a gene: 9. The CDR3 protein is CASSRGLAGGFRYEQYF. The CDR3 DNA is TGTGCCAGCAGCCGCGGACTAGCGGGAGGGTTCAGGTACGAGCAGTACTTC.

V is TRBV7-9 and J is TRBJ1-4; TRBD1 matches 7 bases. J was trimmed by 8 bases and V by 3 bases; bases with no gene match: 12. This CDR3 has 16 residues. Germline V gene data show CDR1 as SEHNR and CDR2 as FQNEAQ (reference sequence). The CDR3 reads CASSFTGQRMGEKLFF. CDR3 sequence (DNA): TGTGCCAGCAGCTTTACGGGACAGCGGATGGGGGAAAAACTGTTTTTT. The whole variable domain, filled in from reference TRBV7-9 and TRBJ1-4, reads DTGVSQNPRHKITKRGQNVTFRCDPISEHNRLYWYRQTLGQGPEFLTYFQNEAQLEKSRLLSDRFSAERPKGSFSTLEIQRTEQGDSAMYLCASSFTGQRMGEKLFFGSGTQLSVL.

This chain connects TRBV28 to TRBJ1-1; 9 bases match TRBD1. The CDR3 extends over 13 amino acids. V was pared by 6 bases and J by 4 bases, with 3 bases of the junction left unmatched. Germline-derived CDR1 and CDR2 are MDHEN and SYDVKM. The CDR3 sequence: CASSRDRATEAFF. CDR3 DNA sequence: TGTGCCAGCAGCCGGGACAGGGCCACTGAAGCTTTCTTT.

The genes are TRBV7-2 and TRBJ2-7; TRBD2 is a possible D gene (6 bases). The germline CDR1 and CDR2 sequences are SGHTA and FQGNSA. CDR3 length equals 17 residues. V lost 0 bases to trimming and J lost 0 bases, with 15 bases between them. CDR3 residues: CASSLAHGGMSSYEQYF. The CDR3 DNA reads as TGTGCCAGCAGCTTAGCGCACGGCGGGATGAGCTCCTACGAGCAGTACTTC.

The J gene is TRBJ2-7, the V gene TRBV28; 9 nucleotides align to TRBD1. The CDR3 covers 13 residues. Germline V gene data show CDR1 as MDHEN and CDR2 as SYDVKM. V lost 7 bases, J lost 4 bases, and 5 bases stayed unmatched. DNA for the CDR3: TGTGCCAGCATTGACAGGGGGGGGTACGAGCAGTACTTC. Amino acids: CASIDRGGYEQYF.

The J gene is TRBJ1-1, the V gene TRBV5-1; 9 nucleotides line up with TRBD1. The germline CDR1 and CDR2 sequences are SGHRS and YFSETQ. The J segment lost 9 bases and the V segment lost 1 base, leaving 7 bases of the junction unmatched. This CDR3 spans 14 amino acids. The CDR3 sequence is CASSLPEDRGKAFF. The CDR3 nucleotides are TGCGCCAGCAGCTTGCCCGAAGACAGGGGGAAAGCTTTCTTT.

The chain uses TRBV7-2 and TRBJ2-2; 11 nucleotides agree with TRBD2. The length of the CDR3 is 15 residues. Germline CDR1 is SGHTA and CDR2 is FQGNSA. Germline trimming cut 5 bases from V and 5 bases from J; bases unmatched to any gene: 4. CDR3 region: CASSTRLAGTGELFF. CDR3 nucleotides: TGTGCCAGCAGCACCAGACTAGCGGGGACCGGGGAGCTGTTTTTT.

The CDR3 protein is CASSQDPGTGGPYEQYF. In DNA form, the CDR3 reads TGCGCCAGCAGCCAAGATCCGGGGACAGGGGGTCCCTACGAGCAGTACTTC. The rearrangement joins TRBV4-1 to TRBJ2-7, with 11 bases identical to TRBD1. The CDR3 runs 17 residues. V lost 0 bases to trimming and J lost 2 bases; unmatched junction nucleotides: 6. The V gene's germline CDR1 is MGHRA and CDR2 YSYEKL.

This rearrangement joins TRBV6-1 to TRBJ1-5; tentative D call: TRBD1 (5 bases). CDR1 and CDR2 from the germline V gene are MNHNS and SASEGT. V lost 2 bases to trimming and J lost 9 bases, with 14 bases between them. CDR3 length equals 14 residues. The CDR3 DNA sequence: TGTGCCAGCAGTGAATCGGGGGGAGAGAGGCCCCAGCATTTT. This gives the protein CASSESGGERPQHF.

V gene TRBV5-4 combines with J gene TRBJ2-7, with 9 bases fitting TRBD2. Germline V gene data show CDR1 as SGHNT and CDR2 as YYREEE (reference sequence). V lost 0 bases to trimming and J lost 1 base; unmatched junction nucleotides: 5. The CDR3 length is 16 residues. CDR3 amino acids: CASSLVATSGSYEQYF. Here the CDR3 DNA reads TGTGCCAGCAGCTTGGTAGCGACTAGCGGTTCCTACGAGCAGTACTTC. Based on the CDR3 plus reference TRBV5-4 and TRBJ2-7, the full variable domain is ETGVTQSPTHLIKTRGQQVTLRCSSQSGHNTVSWYQQALGQGPQFIFQYYREEENGRGNFPPRFSGLQFPNYSSELNVNALELDDSALYLCASSLVATSGSYEQYFGPGTRLTVT.

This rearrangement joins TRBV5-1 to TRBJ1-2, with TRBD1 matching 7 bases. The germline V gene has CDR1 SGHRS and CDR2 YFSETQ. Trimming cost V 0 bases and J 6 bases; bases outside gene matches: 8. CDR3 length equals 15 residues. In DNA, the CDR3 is TGCGCCAGCAGCTTGGCTACGACAGGGCAGGATGGCTACACCTTC. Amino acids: CASSLATTGQDGYTF.

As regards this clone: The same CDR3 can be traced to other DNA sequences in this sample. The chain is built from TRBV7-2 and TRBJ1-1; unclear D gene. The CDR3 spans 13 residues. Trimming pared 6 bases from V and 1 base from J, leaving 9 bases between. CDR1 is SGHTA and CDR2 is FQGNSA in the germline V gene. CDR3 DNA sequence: TGTGCCAGCAGTCTTACAGAGAACACTGAAGCTTTCTTT. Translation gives CASSLTENTEAFF.

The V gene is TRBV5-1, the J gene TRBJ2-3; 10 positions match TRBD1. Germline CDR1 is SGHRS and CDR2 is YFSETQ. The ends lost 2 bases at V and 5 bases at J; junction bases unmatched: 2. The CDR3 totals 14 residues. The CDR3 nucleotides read TGCGCCAGCAGCTTCGGGACAGGGGTAGATACGCAGTATTTT. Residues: CASSFGTGVDTQYF.

The CDR3 DNA follows: TGTGCCACAGGGGCAGGGACCTACGAGCAGTACTTC. This translates into CATGAGTYEQYF. The chain is built from TRBV28 and TRBJ2-7; maybe TRBD1 (6 bases). This CDR3 is built from 12 residues. V was shortened by 10 bases and J by 2 bases, with 12 bases between the two germline ends. Germline assignment: CDR1 MDHEN and CDR2 SYDVKM.

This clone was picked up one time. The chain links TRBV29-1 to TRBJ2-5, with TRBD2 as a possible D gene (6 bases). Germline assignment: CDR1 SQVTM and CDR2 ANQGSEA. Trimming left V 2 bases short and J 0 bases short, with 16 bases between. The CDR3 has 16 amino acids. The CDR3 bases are TGCAGCGTTGAACTGGGCGGTGGGGGGTACCAAGAGACCCAGTACTTC. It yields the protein CSVELGGGGYQETQYF.